The 21 T cell receptor beta chains below were found in one sample sequenced in a study of blood T cells in healthy people across ages. With a J-beta primer mix and a sample-barcoded 5' primer, a second PCR ran 7 to 11 cycles. TCRdb re-analysed the 5' RACE reads in MiXCR, keeping a single row per CDR3 protein. The sample holds 750,000 to 950,000 distinct CDR3 sequences; about 27% are singletons and the top ten take about 10%. A further study also used this sample, focusing on T cells of mothers and their children.

Source material: blood. The receptors shown here come from a woman aged 40 to 49 in good health.

The chain has TRBV6-6 and TRBJ1-2, with TRBD1 as a possible D gene (6 bases). The CDR3 extends over 14 amino acids. V lost 10 bases, J lost 11 bases, and 26 bases lay in between. The germline gives CDR1 MNHNY, CDR2 SVGAGI (reference sequence). This CDR3 is CATIRDTPARGYTF. The CDR3, as DNA: TGTGCCACAATCAGGGACACCCCAGCTCGCGGTTACACCTTC.

V and J are TRBV27 and TRBJ1-2; TRBD1 matches at 7 bases. CDR1 and CDR2 (germline): MNHEY, SMNVEV (reference sequence). The CDR3 totals 13 residues. With V trimmed by 3 bases and J by 6 bases, 4 bases remained unmatched. CDR3 residues: CASSLTGKDGYTF. The CDR3 DNA sequence: TGTGCCAGCAGTTTGACAGGGAAGGATGGCTACACCTTC.

The chain joins TRBV20-1 to TRBJ1-2; D gene unclear. The V gene lost 3 bases and the J gene lost 0 bases, with 11 bases spanning the gap. This CDR3 region has 14 residues. Per the germline V gene, CDR1 is DFQATT and CDR2 is SNEGSKA (reference sequence). The CDR3 coding sequence is TGCAGTGCTAGCGGAGGACTGTCTAACTATGGCTACACCTTC. This codes for CSASGGLSNYGYTF.

The rearrangement joins TRBV9 to TRBJ2-5; 7 nucleotides line up with TRBD2. The germline V gene has CDR1 SGDLS and CDR2 YYNGEE. Losses at the gene ends were 8 bases for V and 11 bases for J; bases not matched to a gene: 12. CDR3 length equals 12 residues. The CDR3 loop reads CARAGDHYGQYF. CDR3 nucleotides: TGTGCCAGGGCGGGGGACCACTACGGGCAGTACTTC. The whole variable domain, filled in from reference TRBV9 and TRBJ2-5, reads DSGVTQTPKHLITATGQRVTLRCSPRSGDLSVYWYQQSLDQGLQFLIQYYNGEERAKGNILERFSAQQFPDLHSELNLSSLELGDSALYFCARAGDHYGQYFGPGTRLLVL.

In this sample, this clonotype turned up a few times. The V gene is TRBV7-2, the J gene TRBJ2-7, with D perhaps matching TRBD2 (6 bases). Trimming shortened V by 5 bases and J by 0 bases, and 14 bases separated the two germline ends. Germline lookup yields CDR1 SGHTA and CDR2 FQGNSA. The CDR3 has 15 amino acids. DNA of the CDR3: TGTGCCAGCAGCCCTTTGACTAGATCCTCCTACGAGCAGTACTTC. This codes for CASSPLTRSSYEQYF.

V is TRBV24-1 and J is TRBJ2-3, with 8 bases matching TRBD1. CDR3 size: 15 residues. CDR1 and CDR2 from the germline V gene are KGHDR and SFDVKD. V gave up 3 bases and J gave up 0 bases; unmatched junction bases: 1. CDR3 DNA: TGTGCCACCAGTGATCGACAGGGGAGCACAGATACGCAGTATTTT. As protein: CATSDRQGSTDTQYF.

This sequence joins TRBV3-1 and TRBJ1-2; the D gene is possibly TRBD1 (5 bases). Trimming stripped 4 bases from V and 7 bases from J, with 13 bases between. This CDR3 contains 13 residues. Germline V gene lookup returns CDR1 LGHDT and CDR2 YNNKEL (reference sequence). The CDR3 here is CASSRRGSGGYTF. The CDR3 coding sequence is TGTGCCAGCAGCCGAAGGGGTAGCGGTGGCTACACCTTC.

This clonotype was picked up a small number of times. The DNA for the CDR3 is TGTGCCAGCAGACAAGGGGACGATGGCTACACCTTC. This gives the protein CASRQGDDGYTF. The chain joins TRBV27 to TRBJ1-2, with D perhaps TRBD1 (5 bases). Per the germline V gene, CDR1 is MNHEY and CDR2 is SMNVEV (reference sequence). The V end lost 6 bases, the J end lost 6 bases, and 11 bases lay between the germline ends. This CDR3 region has 12 residues.

This clonotype was observed at least ten times. This rearrangement joins TRBV4-1 to TRBJ2-1, with 11 positions matching TRBD2. The CDR3 is made up of 15 amino acids. The germline V gene encodes CDR1 MGHRA and CDR2 YSYEKL. The V gene end was trimmed by 2 bases and the J gene end by 7 bases; junction bases not matched to a gene: 4. Written as DNA, the CDR3 is TGCGCCAGCAGCCAATCTAGCGGGGGGTTGAATGAGCAGTTCTTC. Translated: CASSQSSGGLNEQFF.

The chain combines TRBV28 with TRBJ2-1; D may be TRBD2 (6 bases). CDR1 and CDR2 from the germline V gene are MDHEN and SYDVKM. Trimming pared 3 bases from V and 7 bases from J, leaving 19 bases between. The CDR3 extends over 16 amino acids. CDR3 region: CASSFRGRGTGNEQFF. As DNA, the CDR3 is TGTGCCAGCAGTTTTCGTGGGCGGGGCACCGGGAATGAGCAGTTCTTC.

About this clonotype: This could be a read error, since a much larger clone is one nucleotide away. This sequence joins TRBV20-1 and TRBJ2-1; 8 bases fit TRBD2. Judging by the DNA end, TRBJ2-7 fits better; the J call may be wrong. The CDR3 is 13 residues long. The germline gives CDR1 DFQATT, CDR2 SNEGSKA (reference sequence). CDR3 nucleotides: TGCAGTGCTAGGCGGGGGGCATACAATGAGCAGTACTTC. It encodes CSARRGAYNEQYF.

This clonotype was seen ten or more times. The V and J genes are TRBV28 and TRBJ1-4, with D hard to call. This CDR3 region has 11 residues. Per germline, CDR1 MDHEN and CDR2 SYDVKM. Between the trimmed V and J ends, which lost 5 bases and 5 bases, there was a span of 3 bases. CDR3 amino acids: CASSANEKLFF. The CDR3 nucleotides are TGTGCCAGCAGTGCAAATGAAAAACTGTTTTTT. The full variable domain, rest sourced from reference TRBV28 and TRBJ1-4, is DVKVTQSSRYLVKRTGEKVFLECVQDMDHENMFWYRQDPGLGLRLIYFSYDVKMKEKGDIPEGYSVSREKKERFSLILESASTNQTSMYLCASSANEKLFFGSGTQLSVL.

This chain connects TRBV7-9 to TRBJ2-3; no clear D. Germline V lookup: CDR1 SEHNR, CDR2 FQNEAQ (reference sequence). The ends were cut back, 5 bases at V and 7 bases at J, with 19 bases in the middle. CDR3 length equals 15 residues. This CDR3 is CASSGDGAPVHTQYF. DNA of the CDR3: TGTGCCAGCAGCGGAGACGGAGCCCCCGTTCATACGCAGTATTTT.

In this sample, this clonotype turned up many times. This chain uses TRBV15 with TRBJ2-3, with D uncertain. The CDR3 covers 16 residues. Trimming took off 1 base at V and 0 bases at J, with 11 bases between the two ends. Germline V lookup: CDR1 LNHNV, CDR2 YYDKDF (reference sequence). Here the CDR3 DNA reads TGTGCCACCAGCAGAGGGGCACGACCTAGCACAGATACGCAGTATTTT. Its protein is CATSRGARPSTDTQYF.

The rearrangement uses TRBV14 and TRBJ2-2; 7 nucleotides align to TRBD1. The trim removed 4 bases at V and 6 bases at J, leaving 5 bases unmatched. The CDR3 spans 14 residues. The germline gives CDR1 SGHDN, CDR2 FVKESK. The CDR3 DNA reads as TGTGCCAGCAGCCTGACAGGGTGGTCCGGGGAGCTGTTTTTT. Residues: CASSLTGWSGELFF.

The genes are TRBV28 and TRBJ1-5; unclear D gene. The germline V gene has CDR1 MDHEN and CDR2 SYDVKM. The CDR3 spans 16 residues. Trimming removed 2 bases from V and 0 bases from J, with 11 bases in between. The CDR3 spells CASSLKYFYSNQPQHF. DNA for the CDR3: TGTGCCAGCAGTTTAAAGTACTTTTATAGCAATCAGCCCCAGCATTTT.

The V and J genes are TRBV20-1 and TRBJ1-3; D might be TRBD1 (5 bases). Germline assignment: CDR1 DFQATT and CDR2 SNEGSKA (reference sequence). The CDR3 spans 16 residues. Trimming cost V 1 base and J 9 bases, with 22 bases left between them. CDR3 sequence reads: CSARALGGAIRSTIYF. CDR3 sequence (DNA): TGCAGTGCTAGAGCCTTAGGAGGGGCGATTCGGAGCACCATATATTTT.

This clonotype was recorded at least ten times. The chain links TRBV7-3 to TRBJ2-3; TRBD1 might be the D (7 bases). The germline V gene encodes CDR1 SGHTA and CDR2 FQGTGA. V was shortened by 4 bases and J by 5 bases, with 19 bases between the two germline ends. The length of the CDR3 is 16 residues. The CDR3 loop is CASSSLGGRQGDTQYF. The DNA of the CDR3 is TGTGCCAGCAGCTCGCTCGGGGGCCGACAGGGAGATACGCAGTATTTT.

The chain links TRBV4-1 to TRBJ1-2; D ambiguous. The germline gives CDR1 MGHRA, CDR2 YSYEKL. This CDR3 comprises 17 residues. V gave up 4 bases and J gave up 4 bases, with 22 bases separating them. The CDR3 loop reads CASSPTLSDGIGYGYTF. CDR3 in DNA: TGCGCCAGCAGCCCAACGCTGTCAGACGGAATAGGCTATGGCTACACCTTC.

This clonotype was seen many times. The chain employs TRBV10-2 and TRBJ1-1; D remains ambiguous. V lost 0 bases, J lost 1 base, and 9 bases lay in between. Germline CDR1 reads WSHSY; CDR2 reads SAAADI. The CDR3 covers 15 residues. As DNA, the CDR3 is TGCGCCAGCAGTGAGTCGATGGAGTCGAACACTGAAGCTTTCTTT. As protein: CASSESMESNTEAFF.

The sample holds a few counts of this clonotype. The chain joins TRBV5-1 to TRBJ2-5, with a tentative D call TRBD2 (5 bases). Germline V gene data show CDR1 as SGHRS and CDR2 as YFSETQ. Trimming pared 3 bases from V and 1 base from J, leaving 10 bases between. CDR3 length: 14 residues. The CDR3 region has the DNA TGCGCCAGCAGCTCATCCGGGATCCAAGAGACCCAGTACTTC. This codes for CASSSSGIQETQYF. The full variable domain, its missing parts supplied by reference TRBV5-1 and TRBJ2-5, is KAGVTQTPRYLIKTRGQQVTLSCSPISGHRSVSWYQQTPGQGLQFLFEYFSETQRNKGNFPGRFSGRQFSNSRSEMNVSTLELGDSALYLCASSSSGIQETQYFGPGTRLLVL.